These 30 T cell receptor beta chains were sequenced from one sample in a study of T cell clones after liver transplantation. Some clones are missing from TCRdb's copy, which holds only in-frame ones; the method was immunoSEQ multiplex PCR. This table has more than 45,000 clones, 70% appearing once. Sequenced material: CD4+ T cells from blood, taken at the approximately 16-month timepoint. These receptors all come from a human patient who received a liver transplant. Part of the T cells may come from the graft donor.

This sequence joins TRBV25-1 and TRBJ2-1, with a weak D call TRBD1 (5 bases). Trimming shortened V by 6 bases and J by 0 bases, and 12 bases separated the two germline ends. CDR1 is MGHDK, CDR2 SYGVNS, per germline. This CDR3 has 15 residues. CDR3 nucleotide sequence: TGTGCCAGCAGAGGGGATTCAAGCTCCTACAATGAGCAGTTCTTC. It encodes CASRGDSSSYNEQFF.

The chain joins TRBV28 to TRBJ1-3; tentatively, D is TRBD1 (6 bases). Germline CDR1 MDHEN, CDR2 SYDVKM. Trimming shortened V by 8 bases and J by 0 bases, and 11 bases separated the two germline ends. CDR3 length equals 14 residues. This chain's CDR3 is CASCRGGSGNTIYF. In DNA form, the CDR3 reads TGTGCCAGCTGTCGAGGGGGCTCTGGAAACACCATATATTTT.

This clone appeared a few times. CDR3 loop: CASRELAGNSYEQYF. In nucleotides, the CDR3 is TGTGCCAGTAGGGAACTAGCGGGGAACTCCTACGAGCAGTACTTC. The rearrangement joins TRBV19 to TRBJ2-7, with 10 nucleotides matching TRBD2. V lost 6 bases and J lost 0; bases outside the gene matches: 5. The CDR3 length is 15 residues. In germline, CDR1 is LNHDA, CDR2 SQIVND (reference sequence).

This chain uses TRBV7-6 with TRBJ1-3; D remains unclear. V was clipped by 4 bases and J by 7 bases, with 5 bases between them. Germline assignment: CDR1 SGHVS and CDR2 FNYEAQ. The CDR3 totals 11 residues. In DNA, the CDR3 is TGTGCCAGCAGCTCGGAGAACACCATATATTTT. It encodes CASSSENTIYF.

The rearrangement uses TRBV19 and TRBJ1-1; 8 bases align to TRBD1. Trimming removed 6 bases from V and 1 base from J; junction bases left unmatched: 10. Per the germline V gene, CDR1 is LNHDA and CDR2 is SQIVND (reference sequence). The CDR3 is 16 residues long. Here the CDR3 DNA reads TGTGCCAGTAGGCCTCAGGGGGCCCTCGGGAACACTGAAGCTTTCTTT. Encoded protein: CASRPQGALGNTEAFF. The entire variable domain, with the rest obtained from reference TRBV19 and TRBJ1-1, is as follows: DGGITQSPKYLFRKEGQNVTLSCEQNLNHDAMYWYRQDPGQGLRLIYYSQIVNDFQKGDIAEGYSVSREKKESFPLTVTSAQKNPTAFYLCASRPQGALGNTEAFFGQGTRLTVV.

This clone was counted only a few times. The J gene is TRBJ1-4, the V gene TRBV18, with 7 bases identical to TRBD1. V trimming: 1 base; J trimming: 7 bases; junction bases outside the gene matches: 12. In germline, CDR1 is KGHSH, CDR2 LQKENI. The CDR3 totals 17 residues. The CDR3 is CASSPRPGQPSGEKLFF. The CDR3 DNA is TGTGCCAGCTCACCACGACCGGGACAGCCTTCGGGTGAAAAACTGTTTTTT.

This clone was counted a few times. This chain links TRBV11-2 with TRBJ2-3; 14 bases fit TRBD2. This CDR3 is built from 18 residues. The V gene's germline CDR1 is SGHAT and CDR2 FQNNGV. V shed 4 bases, J shed 2 bases, and the junction held 8 bases outside the gene matches. This chain's CDR3 is CASSSGLAGAYLTDTQYF. Here the CDR3 DNA reads TGTGCCAGCAGCTCGGGACTAGCGGGGGCGTATCTCACAGATACGCAGTATTTT.

The V gene is TRBV28, the J gene TRBJ2-4, with D perhaps given as TRBD1 or TRBD2 (5 bases each). CDR1 and CDR2 (germline): MDHEN, SYDVKM. This CDR3 has 17 residues. V dropped 7 bases and J dropped 3 bases, with 22 bases sitting between them. The CDR3 nucleotides are TGTGCCAGCAACCTTCACGGTGGGGGTACGGGCAAAAACATTCAGTACTTC. As protein: CASNLHGGGTGKNIQYF.

The V and J genes are TRBV6-1 and TRBJ1-6, with D possibly matching TRBD1 (5 bases). Germline V lookup: CDR1 MNHNS, CDR2 SASEGT. This CDR3 is 14 amino acids long. Trimming removed 3 bases from V and 4 bases from J, with 7 bases in between. The CDR3 DNA sequence: TGTGCCAGCAGTGACAGGGCATATAATTCACCCCTCCACTTT. This translates into CASSDRAYNSPLHF.

This chain links TRBV19 with TRBJ1-2; 9 bases map to TRBD1. Germline values: CDR1 LNHDA, CDR2 SQIVND (reference sequence). V shed 7 bases, J shed 5 bases, and the junction held 8 bases outside the gene matches. The CDR3 covers 14 residues. The chain's CDR3 is CASIPGQGLYGYTF. DNA for the CDR3: TGTGCCAGTATCCCGGGACAGGGCCTATATGGCTACACCTTC.

This rearrangement joins TRBV9 to TRBJ2-1, with TRBD2 matching 7 bases. Germline V CDR1 and CDR2: SGDLS, YYNGEE. The trim removed 0 bases at V and 5 bases at J, leaving 5 bases unmatched. The CDR3 has 15 amino acids. CDR3 DNA: TGTGCCAGCAGCGTAGGAGGCGGGGGTAACAATGAGCAGTTCTTC. This sequence encodes CASSVGGGGNNEQFF.

This clone was recorded once. The V and J genes are TRBV2 and TRBJ2-1, with D unclear. The V gene's germline CDR1 is SNHLY and CDR2 FYNNEI. The CDR3 sequence is 11 residues long. V dropped 8 bases and J dropped 10 bases, with 12 bases sitting between them. DNA for the CDR3: TGTGCCAGCGGGGTTTTAAGCGAGCAGTTCTTC. Translated: CASGVLSEQFF.

The CDR3 sequence: CASSREGGLSYEQYF. DNA of the CDR3: TGCGCCAGCAGCCGCGAAGGGGGGCTCTCCTACGAGCAGTACTTC. The rearrangement joins TRBV4-1 to TRBJ2-5; tentatively, D is TRBD1 or TRBD2 (6 bases each). The J call is doubtful: the DNA matches TRBJ2-7 better. Germline CDR1 is MGHRA and CDR2 is YSYEKL. The CDR3 spans 15 residues.

The genes are TRBV27 and TRBJ2-7; no clear D. The CDR3 covers 15 residues. V was shortened by 9 bases and J by 0 bases, with 18 bases between the two germline ends. Per the germline V gene, CDR1 is MNHEY and CDR2 is SMNVEV (reference sequence). The CDR3 region has the DNA TGTGCCAGAGGATCTGGGGTTACTCTCTCCTACGAGCAGTACGTC. It specifies CARGSGVTLSYEQYV.

The chain links TRBV5-1 to TRBJ2-2, with D unclear. CDR3 length: 14 residues. Trimming shortened V by 2 bases and J by 0 bases, and 5 bases separated the two germline ends. Germline CDR1 reads SGHRS; CDR2 reads YFSETQ. CDR3 residues: CASSLAPNTGELFF. Written as DNA, the CDR3 is TGCGCCAGCAGCTTAGCGCCGAACACCGGGGAGCTGTTTTTT.

The V call is TRBV5-1, the J call TRBJ1-3; D unresolved. CDR3 length: 15 amino acids. Germline V gene sequence: CDR1 SGHRS, CDR2 YFSETQ. The ends were cut back, 4 bases at V and 8 bases at J, with 19 bases in the middle. Written as DNA, the CDR3 is TGCGCCAGCAGCCTGGATGGGTTCGGCGGAGACACCATATATTTT. Its protein product is CASSLDGFGGDTIYF. The full variable domain, in which reference TRBV5-1 and TRBJ1-3 provide the parts outside the CDR3, is KAGVTQTPRYLIKTRGQQVTLSCSPISGHRSVSWYQQTPGQGLQFLFEYFSETQRNKGNFPGRFSGRQFSNSRSEMNVSTLELGDSALYLCASSLDGFGGDTIYFGEGSWLTVV.

The genes are TRBV12-5 and TRBJ2-2; 10 bases fit TRBD1. With 6 bases clipped from V and 3 bases from J, the junction kept 4 bases outside the gene matches. The CDR3 runs to 15 residues. Germline V gene sequence: CDR1 LGHNT, CDR2 FRNRAP. The CDR3 sequence is CASGTGTGDTGELFF. In nucleotides, the CDR3 is TGTGCTAGTGGGACCGGGACAGGGGACACCGGGGAGCTGTTTTTT. The full variable domain, in which reference TRBV12-5 and TRBJ2-2 provide the parts outside the CDR3, is DARVTQTPRHKVTEMGQEVTMRCQPILGHNTVFWYRQTMMQGLELLAYFRNRAPLDDSGMPKDRFSAEMPDATLATLKIQPSEPRDSAVYFCASGTGTGDTGELFFGEGSRLTVL.

The chain recombines TRBV7-2 with TRBJ2-2, with 11 positions matching TRBD2. The trim removed 5 bases at V and 3 bases at J, leaving 11 bases unmatched. From germline, CDR1 is SGHTA and CDR2 FQGNSA. The length of the CDR3 is 18 residues. CDR3 protein: CASSPRLVLAGDTGELFF. In DNA, the CDR3 is TGTGCCAGCAGCCCTAGGCTGGTACTAGCGGGAGACACCGGGGAGCTGTTTTTT.

The gene calls are TRBV2 and TRBJ2-5; 11 bases are a match to TRBD2. The V gene end was trimmed by 4 bases and the J gene end by 1 base; junction bases not matched to a gene: 2. The CDR3 contains 15 residues. CDR1 is SNHLY and CDR2 is FYNNEI in the germline V gene. CDR3 sequence reads: CASSVGTSGQETQYF. The CDR3, as DNA: TGTGCCAGCAGTGTAGGGACTAGCGGCCAAGAGACCCAGTACTTC.

The J gene is TRBJ2-1, the V gene TRBV5-1; 10 bases agree with TRBD1. Trimming at V came to 4 bases and at J to 8 bases, leaving 9 bases not matched to a gene. Germline V gene sequence: CDR1 SGHRS, CDR2 YFSETQ. The length of the CDR3 is 15 residues. DNA for the CDR3: TGCGCCAGCAGCGCCGGGACAGGGGATCTAGATGAGCAGTTCTTC. As protein: CASSAGTGDLDEQFF.

This chain joins TRBV5-1 and TRBJ2-3; TRBD1 might be the D (6 bases). Between the trimmed V and J ends, which lost 6 bases and 4 bases, there was a span of 18 bases. This CDR3 has 15 amino acids. In germline, CDR1 is SGHRS, CDR2 YFSETQ. This CDR3 is CASNPLQGTADTQYF. The CDR3 nucleotides read TGCGCCAGCAACCCCCTCCAGGGGACGGCAGATACGCAGTATTTT.

This clone showed up just a few times. The chain recombines TRBV5-4 with TRBJ2-6; 9 bases map to TRBD1. Per germline, CDR1 SGHNT and CDR2 YYREEE (reference sequence). Trimming removed 3 bases from V and 2 bases from J; junction bases left unmatched: 6. The CDR3 consists of 17 residues. The CDR3 DNA follows: TGTGCCAGCAGCTCACCGGGACAGGGACCTGGGGCCAACGTCCTGACTTTC. Encoded protein: CASSSPGQGPGANVLTF.

The V and J genes are TRBV6-5 and TRBJ2-1; TRBD2 agrees at 8 bases. Per germline, CDR1 MNHEY and CDR2 SVGAGI. After removal of 6 bases from V and 2 bases from J, the junction contained 6 bases not matched to a gene. The CDR3 is 15 residues long. CDR3 in amino acids: CASRTLAEAYNEQFF. CDR3 coding DNA: TGTGCCAGCAGAACACTAGCGGAAGCCTACAATGAGCAGTTCTTC.

This clone is medium-sized in the sample. The same CDR3 is also encoded by other DNA sequences in this sample. The J gene is TRBJ1-2, the V gene TRBV30; TRBD1 matches at 8 bases. V lost 2 bases to trimming and J lost 7 bases; unmatched junction nucleotides: 12. The CDR3 length is 15 residues. The V gene's germline CDR1 is GTSNPN and CDR2 SVGIG (reference sequence). The DNA for the CDR3 is TGTGCCTGGAGTTCGGGTGGGCAGGGGGCGCGTGGCTACACCTTC. Protein: CAWSSGGQGARGYTF.

A note on this clone: This specimen includes other DNA sequences encoding the same CDR3. V usage is TRBV15 and J usage is TRBJ2-7, with TRBD2 matching over 7 bases. Germline V gene lookup returns CDR1 LNHNV and CDR2 YYDKDF (reference sequence). The CDR3 spans 14 residues. V shed 3 bases and J 0 bases; nucleotides not matched to a gene: 2. CDR3 loop: CATSSGGTSYEQYF. The CDR3 DNA sequence: TGTGCCACCAGCAGCGGGGGGACCTCCTACGAGCAGTACTTC.

The chain is built from TRBV5-8 and TRBJ2-1; TRBD1 agrees at 8 bases. Germline assignment: CDR1 SGHTS and CDR2 YDEGEE. V dropped 0 bases and J dropped 9; count of bases not matched to a gene: 5. This CDR3 comprises 14 residues. The CDR3 DNA reads TGTGCCAGCAGCTTGGCCGGACAGGGAAGTGAGCAGTTCTTC. Translation: CASSLAGQGSEQFF.

This clone was found once. The chain has TRBV5-1 and TRBJ1-1, with 7 bases identical to TRBD1. Germline CDR1 reads SGHRS; CDR2 reads YFSETQ. The V segment lost 0 bases and the J segment 0 bases; nucleotides outside the gene matches: 5. The CDR3 is 16 residues long. The CDR3 protein is CASSLGQGAMNTEAFF. The CDR3 bases are TGCGCCAGCAGCTTGGGACAGGGCGCAATGAACACTGAAGCTTTCTTT.

V is TRBV6-5 and J is TRBJ1-2, with TRBD1 as a possible D gene (5 bases). Trimming removed 2 bases at V and 0 bases at J, with 10 bases between. Germline V lookup: CDR1 MNHEY, CDR2 SVGAGI. This CDR3 contains 15 residues. CDR3 amino acids: CASSYTGTANYGYTF. In DNA form, the CDR3 reads TGTGCCAGCAGTTACACCGGGACGGCTAACTATGGCTACACCTTC.

In this sample, this clone turned up many times. The V gene is TRBV7-8, the J gene TRBJ2-1; D unclear. CDR1 and CDR2 (germline): SGHVS, FQNEAQ. This CDR3 has 12 amino acids. The V and J ends lost 1 base and 4 bases respectively, with 2 bases between them. CDR3 in DNA: TGTGCCAGCAGCTTAGTTTACAATGAGCAGTTCTTC. The encoded protein is CASSLVYNEQFF.

The chain recombines TRBV2 with TRBJ1-1; D might be TRBD1 (5 bases). Germline V gives CDR1 SNHLY, CDR2 FYNNEI. The CDR3 extends over 13 amino acids. V gave up 6 bases and J gave up 2 bases, with 10 bases separating them. In DNA form, the CDR3 reads TGTGCCAGCAGCGATCAGGGAAACACTGAAGCTTTCTTT. It translates to CASSDQGNTEAFF.